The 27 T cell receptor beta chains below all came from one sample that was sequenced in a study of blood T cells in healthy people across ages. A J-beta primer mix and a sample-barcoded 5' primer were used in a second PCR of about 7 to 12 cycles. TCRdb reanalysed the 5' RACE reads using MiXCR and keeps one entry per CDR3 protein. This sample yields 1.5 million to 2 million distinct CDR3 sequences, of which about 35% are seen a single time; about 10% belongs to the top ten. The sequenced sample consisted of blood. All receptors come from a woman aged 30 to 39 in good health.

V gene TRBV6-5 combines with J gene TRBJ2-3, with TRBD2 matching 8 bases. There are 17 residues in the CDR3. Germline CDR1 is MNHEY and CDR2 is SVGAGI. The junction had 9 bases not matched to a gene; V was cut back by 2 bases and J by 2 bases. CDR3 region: CASSYVGLAGSTDTQYF. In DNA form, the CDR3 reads TGTGCCAGCAGTTACGTCGGGCTAGCGGGTTCCACAGATACGCAGTATTTT.

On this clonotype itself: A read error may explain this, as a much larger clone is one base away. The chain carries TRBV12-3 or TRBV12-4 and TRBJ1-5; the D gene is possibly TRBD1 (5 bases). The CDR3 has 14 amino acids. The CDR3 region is CVSKGDSAWQPQHF. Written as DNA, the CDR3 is TGTGTCAGCAAAGGGGACTCCGCTTGGCAGCCCCAGCATTTT.

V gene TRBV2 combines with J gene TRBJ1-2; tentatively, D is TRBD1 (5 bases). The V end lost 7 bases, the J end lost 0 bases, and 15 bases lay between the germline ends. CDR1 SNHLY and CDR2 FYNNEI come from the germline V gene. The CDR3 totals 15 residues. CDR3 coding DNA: TGTGCCAGCACCAGAACACCGACAGCTAACTATGGCTACACCTTC. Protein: CASTRTPTANYGYTF.

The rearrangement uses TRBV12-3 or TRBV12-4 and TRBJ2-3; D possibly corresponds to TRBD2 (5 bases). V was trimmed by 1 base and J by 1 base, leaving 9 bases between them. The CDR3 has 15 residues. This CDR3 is CASSLGSEGTDTQYF. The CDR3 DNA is TGTGCCAGCAGTTTAGGTAGCGAGGGCACAGATACGCAGTATTTT.

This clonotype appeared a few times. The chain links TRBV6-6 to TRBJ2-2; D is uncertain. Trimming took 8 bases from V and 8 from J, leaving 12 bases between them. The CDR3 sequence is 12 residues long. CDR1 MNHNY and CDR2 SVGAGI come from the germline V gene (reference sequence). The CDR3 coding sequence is TGTGCCAGCGGGCCGGTGACTGGGGAGCTGTTTTTT. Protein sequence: CASGPVTGELFF.

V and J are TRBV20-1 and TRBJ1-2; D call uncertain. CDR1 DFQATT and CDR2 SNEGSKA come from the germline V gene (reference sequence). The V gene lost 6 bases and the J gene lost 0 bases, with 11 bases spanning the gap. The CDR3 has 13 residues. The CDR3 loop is CSAPKTANYGYTF. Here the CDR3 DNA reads TGCAGTGCCCCAAAGACGGCTAACTATGGCTACACCTTC.

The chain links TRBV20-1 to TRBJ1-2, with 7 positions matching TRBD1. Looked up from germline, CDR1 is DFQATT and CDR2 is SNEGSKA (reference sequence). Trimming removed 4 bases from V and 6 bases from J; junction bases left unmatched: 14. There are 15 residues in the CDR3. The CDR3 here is CSAIGRGRDRDGYTF. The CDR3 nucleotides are TGCAGTGCTATAGGGAGAGGTAGAGACAGGGATGGCTACACCTTC.

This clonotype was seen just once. CDR3 sequence reads: CASSGTERATNEKLFF. The CDR3 nucleotides read TGTGCCAGCAGTGGAACTGAACGTGCAACTAATGAAAAACTGTTTTTT. V is TRBV25-1 and J is TRBJ1-4; D remains ambiguous. Between the trimmed V and J ends, which lost 4 bases and 0 bases, there was a span of 12 bases. The CDR3 totals 16 residues. Germline V gene data show CDR1 as MGHDK and CDR2 as SYGVNS.

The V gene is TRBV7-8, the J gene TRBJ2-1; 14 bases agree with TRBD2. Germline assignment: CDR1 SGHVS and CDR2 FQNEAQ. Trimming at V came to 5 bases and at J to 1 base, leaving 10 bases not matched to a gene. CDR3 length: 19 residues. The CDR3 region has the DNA TGTGCCAGCAGCCTAACCGGGACTAGCGGGAGAGGGTCCTACAATGAGCAGTTCTTC. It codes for CASSLTGTSGRGSYNEQFF.

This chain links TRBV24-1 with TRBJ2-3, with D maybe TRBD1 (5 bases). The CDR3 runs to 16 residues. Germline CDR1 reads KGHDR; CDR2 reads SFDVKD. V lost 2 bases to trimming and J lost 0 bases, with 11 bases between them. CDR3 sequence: CATSDSQGFSTDTQYF. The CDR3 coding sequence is TGTGCCACCAGTGATTCGCAGGGTTTCAGCACAGATACGCAGTATTTT.

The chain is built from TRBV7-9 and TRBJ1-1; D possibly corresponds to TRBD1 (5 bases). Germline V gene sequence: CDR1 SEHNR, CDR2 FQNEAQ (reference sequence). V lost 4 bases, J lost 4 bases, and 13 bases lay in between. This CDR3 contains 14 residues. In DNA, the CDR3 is TGTGCCAGCAGCTCCGCAGGGATGCGCACTGAAGCTTTCTTT. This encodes CASSSAGMRTEAFF.

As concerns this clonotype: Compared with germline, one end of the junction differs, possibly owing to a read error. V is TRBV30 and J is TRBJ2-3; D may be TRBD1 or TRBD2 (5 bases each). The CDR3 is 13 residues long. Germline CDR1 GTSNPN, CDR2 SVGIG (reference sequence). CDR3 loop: CAWTGGLTGTQYF. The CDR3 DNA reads TGTGCCTGGACCGGAGGCCTCACAGGTACGCAGTATTTT.

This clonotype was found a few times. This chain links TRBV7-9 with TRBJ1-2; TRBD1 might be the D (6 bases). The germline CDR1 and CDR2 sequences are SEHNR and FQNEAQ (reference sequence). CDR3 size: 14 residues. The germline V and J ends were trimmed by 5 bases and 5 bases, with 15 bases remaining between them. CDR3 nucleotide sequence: TGTGCCAGCAGCCAAGCGGGGGGCTTGTATGGCTACACCTTC. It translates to CASSQAGGLYGYTF.

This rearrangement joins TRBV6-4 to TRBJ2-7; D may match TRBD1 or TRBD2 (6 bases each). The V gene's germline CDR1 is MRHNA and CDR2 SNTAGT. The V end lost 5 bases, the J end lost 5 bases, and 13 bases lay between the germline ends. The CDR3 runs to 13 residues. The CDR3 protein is CASSPGGIDEQYF. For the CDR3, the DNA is TGTGCCAGCAGTCCCGGGGGCATCGACGAGCAGTACTTC.

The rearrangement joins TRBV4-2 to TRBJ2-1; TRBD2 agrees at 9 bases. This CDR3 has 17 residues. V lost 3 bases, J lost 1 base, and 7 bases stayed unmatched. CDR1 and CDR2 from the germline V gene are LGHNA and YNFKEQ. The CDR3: CASSQRNSGSSYNEQFF. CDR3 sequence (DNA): TGTGCCAGCAGCCAGAGGAATAGCGGGAGTTCCTACAATGAGCAGTTCTTC.

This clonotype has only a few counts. The CDR3 loop is CASSQDPAAEAYEQYF. The CDR3 DNA sequence: TGTGCCAGCAGCCAAGACCCGGCAGCGGAGGCCTACGAGCAGTACTTC. The chain employs TRBV4-2 and TRBJ2-7; a weak D match, TRBD2 (5 bases). The CDR3 is 16 amino acids. Germline-derived CDR1 and CDR2 are LGHNA and YNFKEQ. V was pared by 0 bases and J by 2 bases, with 14 bases between.

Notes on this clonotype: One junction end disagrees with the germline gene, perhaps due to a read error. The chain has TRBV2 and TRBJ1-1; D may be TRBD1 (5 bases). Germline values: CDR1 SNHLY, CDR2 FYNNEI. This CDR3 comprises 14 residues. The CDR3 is CASRGQGEGTGAFF. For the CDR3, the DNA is TGTGCCAGCAGAGGTCAGGGAGAGGGAACTGGAGCTTTCTTT.

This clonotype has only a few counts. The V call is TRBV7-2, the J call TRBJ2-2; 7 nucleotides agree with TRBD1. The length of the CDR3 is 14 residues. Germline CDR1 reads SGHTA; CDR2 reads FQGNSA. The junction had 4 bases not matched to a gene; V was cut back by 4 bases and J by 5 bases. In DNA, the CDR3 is TGTGCCAGCAGCTGGGGGACAGCAACCGGGGAGCTGTTTTTT. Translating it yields CASSWGTATGELFF. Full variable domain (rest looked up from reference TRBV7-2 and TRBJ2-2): GAGVSQSPSNKVTEKGKDVELRCDPISGHTALYWYRQSLGQGLEFLIYFQGNSAPDKSGLPSDRFSAERTGGSVSTLTIQRTQQEDSAVYLCASSWGTATGELFFGEGSRLTVL.

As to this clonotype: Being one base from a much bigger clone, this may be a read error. The CDR3 region is CAASRDSLAGDTDTQYF. The DNA of the CDR3 is TGTGCCGCCAGCAGAGATTCTCTAGCGGGGGACACAGATACGCAGTATTTT. The chain combines TRBV15 with TRBJ2-3; 10 bases fit TRBD2. The CDR3 is 17 amino acids. The germline V gene encodes CDR1 LNHNV and CDR2 YYDKDF (reference sequence).

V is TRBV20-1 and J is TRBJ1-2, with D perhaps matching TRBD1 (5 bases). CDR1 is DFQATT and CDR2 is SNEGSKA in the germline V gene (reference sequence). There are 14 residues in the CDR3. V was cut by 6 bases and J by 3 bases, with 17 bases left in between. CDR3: CSAGEGRKYYGYTF. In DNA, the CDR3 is TGCAGTGCAGGAGAGGGACGGAAGTACTATGGCTACACCTTC.

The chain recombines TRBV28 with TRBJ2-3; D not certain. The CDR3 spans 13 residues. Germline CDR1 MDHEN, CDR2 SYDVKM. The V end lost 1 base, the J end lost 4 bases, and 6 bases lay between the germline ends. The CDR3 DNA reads TGTGCCAGCAGTTTATCTCAATCAGATACGCAGTATTTT. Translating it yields CASSLSQSDTQYF. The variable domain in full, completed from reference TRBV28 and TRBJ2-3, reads DVKVTQSSRYLVKRTGEKVFLECVQDMDHENMFWYRQDPGLGLRLIYFSYDVKMKEKGDIPEGYSVSREKKERFSLILESASTNQTSMYLCASSLSQSDTQYFGPGTRLTVL.

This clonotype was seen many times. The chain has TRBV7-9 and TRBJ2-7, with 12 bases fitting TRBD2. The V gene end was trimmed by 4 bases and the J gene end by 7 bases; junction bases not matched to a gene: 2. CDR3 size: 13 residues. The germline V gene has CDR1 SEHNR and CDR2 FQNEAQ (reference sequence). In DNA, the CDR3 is TGTGCCAGCAGCTCCGGACTAGCGGGAGAGCAGTACTTC. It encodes CASSSGLAGEQYF.

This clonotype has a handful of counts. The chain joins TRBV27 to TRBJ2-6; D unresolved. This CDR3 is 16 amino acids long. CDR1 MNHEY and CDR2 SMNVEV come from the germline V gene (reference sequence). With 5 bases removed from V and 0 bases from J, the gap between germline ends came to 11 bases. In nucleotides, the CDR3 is TGTGCCAGCAGTGTGACACCCCACTCTGGGGCCAACGTCCTGACTTTC. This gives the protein CASSVTPHSGANVLTF.

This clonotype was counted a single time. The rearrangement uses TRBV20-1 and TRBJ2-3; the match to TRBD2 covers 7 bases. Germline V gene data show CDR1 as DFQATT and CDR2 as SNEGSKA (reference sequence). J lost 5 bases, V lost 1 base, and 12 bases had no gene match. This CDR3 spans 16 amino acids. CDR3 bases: TGCAGTGCTAGAGGTGGAGTTGGCGGGAGTCTAGATACGCAGTATTTT. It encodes CSARGGVGGSLDTQYF.

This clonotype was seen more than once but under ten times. The CDR3 region is CAISEMEGMAKNIQYF. Written as DNA, the CDR3 is TGTGCCATCAGTGAGATGGAGGGAATGGCCAAAAACATTCAGTACTTC. The chain recombines TRBV10-3 with TRBJ2-4; D is perhaps TRBD2 (6 bases). This CDR3 contains 16 residues. CDR1 is ENHRY, CDR2 SYGVKD, per germline. V lost 2 bases and J lost 1, with 12 bases in between.

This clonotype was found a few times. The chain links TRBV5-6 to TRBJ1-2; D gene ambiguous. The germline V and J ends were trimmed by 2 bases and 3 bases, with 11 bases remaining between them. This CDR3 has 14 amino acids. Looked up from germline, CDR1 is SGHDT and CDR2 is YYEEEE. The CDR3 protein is CASSFKDIHYGYTF. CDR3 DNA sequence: TGTGCCAGCAGCTTTAAGGATATACACTATGGCTACACCTTC.

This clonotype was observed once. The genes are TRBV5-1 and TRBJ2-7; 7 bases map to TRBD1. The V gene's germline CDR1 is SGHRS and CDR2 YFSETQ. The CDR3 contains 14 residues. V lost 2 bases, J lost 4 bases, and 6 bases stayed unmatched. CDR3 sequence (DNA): TGCGCCAGCAGCTTCTTCCGACAGGGTTACGAGCAGTACTTC. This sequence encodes CASSFFRQGYEQYF.